The clone carrying this T cell receptor (beta chain) was counted many times. No antigen is known for it. This sample was included in a study of identical twins. Unique molecular identifiers were present on cDNA, and template switching added a universal primer site. TCRdb re-called the 5' RACE reads through MiXCR, storing one row per CDR3 protein. The data contain about 490,000 distinct CDR3 sequences, 12% to 15% of them singletons. Trimming took 1 base from V and 0 from J, leaving 10 bases between them. The CDR3 is 15 amino acids. The germline V gene encodes CDR1 SGHRS and CDR2 YFSETQ. Study results and caveats: A partial confounding effect on zero-insertion analyses could come from invariant MAIT and iNKT cells.

The sample was also reused in another study, on yellow fever vaccine responses in identical twins. That study reports: Reportedly, twins showed a vaccine T cell response that looked partly convergent and partly personalized.

The TCR was taken from a woman in her late teens or twenties in good health. The genes are TRBV5-1 and TRBJ1-2; the D is unclear. Material for sequencing was CD4+ T cells sorted from blood. The chain's CDR3 is CASSLSGDPNYGYTF. The CDR3 DNA follows: TGCGCCAGCAGCTTGTCGGGAGATCCTAACTATGGCTACACCTTC.